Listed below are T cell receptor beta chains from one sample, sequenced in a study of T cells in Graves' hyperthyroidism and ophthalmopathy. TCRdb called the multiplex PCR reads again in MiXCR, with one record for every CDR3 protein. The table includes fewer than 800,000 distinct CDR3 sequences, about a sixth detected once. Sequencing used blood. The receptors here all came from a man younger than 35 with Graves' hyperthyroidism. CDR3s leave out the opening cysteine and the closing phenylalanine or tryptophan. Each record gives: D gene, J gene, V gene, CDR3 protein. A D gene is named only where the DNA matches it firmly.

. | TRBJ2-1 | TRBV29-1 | SATGLSSYNEQF
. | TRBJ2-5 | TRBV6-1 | ASSPSLEETQY
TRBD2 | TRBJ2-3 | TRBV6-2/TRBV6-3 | ASREPAGATDTQY
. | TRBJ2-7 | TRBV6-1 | ASSSAGTSVWEQY
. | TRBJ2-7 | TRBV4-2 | ASSQDNEQY
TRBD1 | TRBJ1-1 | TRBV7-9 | ASSLGGGGQGPMNTEAF
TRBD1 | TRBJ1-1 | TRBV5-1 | ASSLLSDRDEAF
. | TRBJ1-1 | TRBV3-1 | ASSQEGGTPF
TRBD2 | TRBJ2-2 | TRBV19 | ASNGGRRGNTGELF
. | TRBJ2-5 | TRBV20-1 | SAGPLGETQY
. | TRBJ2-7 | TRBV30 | AWSYDWNYEQY